The clone carrying this T cell receptor beta chain was detected ten times or more. As yet, its antigen is unknown. Library preparation (for TCRbeta) was performed with unique molecular identifiers. Using its own MiXCR run on the PCR reads, TCRdb lists one record per CDR3 protein. In the table there are 490,000 or so distinct CDR3 sequences, 8% to 11% of which are singletons. The data were obtained in a study of T-cell reconstitution after alpha-beta-depleted transplantation in children. General study findings and limits: Where some patients showed high TCRbeta diversity at day 60, it came from recipient T cells and thymic progenitors that had survived. Newly produced T cells mostly accounted for T-cell counts and diversity one year post-transplant. At around two months after transplant, the alpha-beta T cells were reportedly derived from several hundred expanded clones that came from non-depleted graft cells.

Trimming shortened V by 3 bases and J by 8 bases, and 17 bases separated the two germline ends. Germline assignment: CDR1 DFQATT and CDR2 SNEGSKA (reference sequence). CDR3 length equals 14 residues. The sample was PBMCs, taken before TCRalphabeta/CD19-depleted stem cell transplant. This chain uses TRBV20-1 with TRBJ2-1; D is possibly TRBD1 (5 bases). The sequence was collected from a child aged 2-15 years with inherited bone marrow failure, due to receive a stem cell transplant. The CDR3 nucleotides read TGCAGTGCTAGTATGGGGCCTAGGGGCGATGAGCAGTTCTTC. Protein: CSASMGPRGDEQFF.